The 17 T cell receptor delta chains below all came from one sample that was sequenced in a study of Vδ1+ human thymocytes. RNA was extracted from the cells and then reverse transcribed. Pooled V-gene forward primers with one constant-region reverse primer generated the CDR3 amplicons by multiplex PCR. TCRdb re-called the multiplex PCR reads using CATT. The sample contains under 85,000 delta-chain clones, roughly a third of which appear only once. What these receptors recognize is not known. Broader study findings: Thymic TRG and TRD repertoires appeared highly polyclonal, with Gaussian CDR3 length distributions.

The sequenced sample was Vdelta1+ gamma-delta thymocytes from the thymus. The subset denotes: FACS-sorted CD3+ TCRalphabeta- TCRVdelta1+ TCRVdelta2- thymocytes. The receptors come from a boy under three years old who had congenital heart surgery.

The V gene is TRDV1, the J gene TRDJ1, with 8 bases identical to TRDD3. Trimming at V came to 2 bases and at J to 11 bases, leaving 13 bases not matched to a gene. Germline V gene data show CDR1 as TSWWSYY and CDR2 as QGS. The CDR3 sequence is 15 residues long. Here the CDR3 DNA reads TGTGCTCTTGGGGAAGCGTACGGTACTGGGGGTAAGCTCATCTTT. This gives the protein CALGEAYGTGGKLIF.

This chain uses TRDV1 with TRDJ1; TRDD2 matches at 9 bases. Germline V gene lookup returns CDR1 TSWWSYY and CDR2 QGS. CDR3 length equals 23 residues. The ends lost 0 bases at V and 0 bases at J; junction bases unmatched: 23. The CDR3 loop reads CALGELLPTLLGRREIYTDKLIF. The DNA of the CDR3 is TGTGCTCTTGGGGAACTCCTTCCTACTCTTCTGGGGAGAAGAGAGATATACACCGATAAACTCATCTTT.

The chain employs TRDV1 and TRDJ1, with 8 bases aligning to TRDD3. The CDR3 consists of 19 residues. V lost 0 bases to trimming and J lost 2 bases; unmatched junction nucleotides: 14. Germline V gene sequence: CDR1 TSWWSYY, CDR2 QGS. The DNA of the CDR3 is TGTGCTCTTGGGGAACTTTGGACCTTACTGGGGGTTGCGACCGATAAACTCATCTTT. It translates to CALGELWTLLGVATDKLIF.

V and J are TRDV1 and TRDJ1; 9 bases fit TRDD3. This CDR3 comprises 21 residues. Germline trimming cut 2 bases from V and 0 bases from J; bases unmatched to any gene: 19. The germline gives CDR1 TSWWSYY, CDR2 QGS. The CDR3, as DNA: TGTGCTCTTGGGGAATGGATCCCGCGAGGGGATACGCCTCAGTACACCGATAAACTCATCTTT. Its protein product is CALGEWIPRGDTPQYTDKLIF.

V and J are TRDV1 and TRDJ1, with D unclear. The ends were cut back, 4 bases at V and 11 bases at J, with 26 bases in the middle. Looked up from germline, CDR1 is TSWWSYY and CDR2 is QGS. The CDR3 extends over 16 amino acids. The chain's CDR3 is CALGGAQGYGPRRLIF. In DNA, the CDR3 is TGTGCTCTTGGGGGGGCCCAAGGCTACGGGCCGAGAAGGCTCATCTTT.

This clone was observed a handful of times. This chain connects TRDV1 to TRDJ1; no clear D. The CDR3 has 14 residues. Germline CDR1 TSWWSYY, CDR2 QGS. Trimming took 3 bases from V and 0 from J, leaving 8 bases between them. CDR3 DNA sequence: TGTGCTCTTGGGGAGCTAATGTACACCGATAAACTCATCTTT. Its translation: CALGELMYTDKLIF.

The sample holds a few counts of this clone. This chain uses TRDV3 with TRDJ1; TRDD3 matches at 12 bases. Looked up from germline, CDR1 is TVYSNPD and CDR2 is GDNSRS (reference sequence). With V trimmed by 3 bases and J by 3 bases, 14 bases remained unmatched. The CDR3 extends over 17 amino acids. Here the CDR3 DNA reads TGTGCCTTCGACCCCCACAGGGCTGGGGGATACGCCGATAAACTCATCTTT. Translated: CAFDPHRAGGYADKLIF.

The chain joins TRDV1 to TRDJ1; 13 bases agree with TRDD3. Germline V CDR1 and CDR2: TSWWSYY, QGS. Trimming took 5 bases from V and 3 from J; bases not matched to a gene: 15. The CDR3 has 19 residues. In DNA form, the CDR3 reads TGTGCTCTTGGGCAAAAGAGGCCAAACTGGGGGATACGGCCCGATAAACTCATCTTT. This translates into CALGQKRPNWGIRPDKLIF.

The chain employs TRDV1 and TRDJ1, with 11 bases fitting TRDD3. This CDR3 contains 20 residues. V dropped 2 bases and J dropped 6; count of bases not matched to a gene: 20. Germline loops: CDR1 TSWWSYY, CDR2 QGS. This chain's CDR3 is CALGEWTTSYWGISVNKLIF. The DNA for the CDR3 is TGTGCTCTTGGGGAATGGACGACCTCGTACTGGGGGATAAGTGTTAATAAACTCATCTTT.

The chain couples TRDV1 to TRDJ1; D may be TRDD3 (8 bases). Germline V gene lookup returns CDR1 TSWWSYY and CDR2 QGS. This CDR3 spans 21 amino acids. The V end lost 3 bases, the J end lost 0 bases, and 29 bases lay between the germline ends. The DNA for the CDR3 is TGTGCTCTTGGGGATACCCTTCCTGTCTGGGGGACCTCCTCGTACACCGATAAACTCATCTTT. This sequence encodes CALGDTLPVWGTSSYTDKLIF.

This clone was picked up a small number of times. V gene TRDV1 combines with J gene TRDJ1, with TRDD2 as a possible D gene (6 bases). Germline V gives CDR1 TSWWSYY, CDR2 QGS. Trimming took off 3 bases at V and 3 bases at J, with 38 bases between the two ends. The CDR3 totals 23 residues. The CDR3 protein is CALGDPSEVPSLPKDHNPDKLIF. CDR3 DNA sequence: TGTGCTCTTGGGGATCCTTCCGAGGTGCCTTCCCTACCTAAGGACCATAACCCCGATAAACTCATCTTT.

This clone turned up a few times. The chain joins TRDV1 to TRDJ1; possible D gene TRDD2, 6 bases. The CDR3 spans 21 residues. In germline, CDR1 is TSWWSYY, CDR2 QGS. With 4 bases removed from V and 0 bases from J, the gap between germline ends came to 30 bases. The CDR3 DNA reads TGTGCTCTTGGGGCCCCACCTTCCCCCAATACGGATAGTTGGTACACCGATAAACTCATCTTT. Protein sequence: CALGAPPSPNTDSWYTDKLIF.

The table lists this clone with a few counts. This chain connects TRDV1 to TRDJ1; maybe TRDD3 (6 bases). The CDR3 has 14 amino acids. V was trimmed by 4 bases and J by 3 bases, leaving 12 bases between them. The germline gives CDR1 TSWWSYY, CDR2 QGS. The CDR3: CALGVLGDPDKLIF. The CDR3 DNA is TGTGCTCTTGGGGTCCTCGGGGATCCCGATAAACTCATCTTT.

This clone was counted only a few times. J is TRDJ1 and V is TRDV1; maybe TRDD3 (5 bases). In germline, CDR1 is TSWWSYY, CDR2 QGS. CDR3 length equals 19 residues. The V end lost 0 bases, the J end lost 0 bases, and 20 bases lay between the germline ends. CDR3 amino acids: CALGELPRWAFQYTDKLIF. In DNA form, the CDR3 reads TGTGCTCTTGGGGAACTTCCTCGCTGGGCTTTCCAGTACACCGATAAACTCATCTTT.

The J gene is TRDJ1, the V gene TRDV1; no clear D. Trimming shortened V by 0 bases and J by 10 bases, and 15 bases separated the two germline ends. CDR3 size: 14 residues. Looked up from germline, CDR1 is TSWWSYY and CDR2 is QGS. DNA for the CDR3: TGTGCTCTTGGGGAACTCGTACCCGGGGTCAGACTCATCTTT. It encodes CALGELVPGVRLIF.

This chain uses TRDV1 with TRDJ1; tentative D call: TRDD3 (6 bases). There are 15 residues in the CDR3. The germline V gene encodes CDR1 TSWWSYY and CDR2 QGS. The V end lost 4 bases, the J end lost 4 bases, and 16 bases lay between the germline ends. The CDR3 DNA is TGTGCTCTTGGGGGTTGTTTGGGGGCTCACGATAAACTCATCTTT. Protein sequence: CALGGCLGAHDKLIF.

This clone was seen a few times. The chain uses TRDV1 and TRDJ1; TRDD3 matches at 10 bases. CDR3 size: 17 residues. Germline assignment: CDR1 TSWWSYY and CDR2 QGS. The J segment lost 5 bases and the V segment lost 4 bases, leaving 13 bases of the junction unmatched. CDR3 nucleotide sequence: TGTGCTCTTGGGGGTACTACGGGGGATACGAGGGCTGATAAACTCATCTTT. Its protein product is CALGGTTGDTRADKLIF.